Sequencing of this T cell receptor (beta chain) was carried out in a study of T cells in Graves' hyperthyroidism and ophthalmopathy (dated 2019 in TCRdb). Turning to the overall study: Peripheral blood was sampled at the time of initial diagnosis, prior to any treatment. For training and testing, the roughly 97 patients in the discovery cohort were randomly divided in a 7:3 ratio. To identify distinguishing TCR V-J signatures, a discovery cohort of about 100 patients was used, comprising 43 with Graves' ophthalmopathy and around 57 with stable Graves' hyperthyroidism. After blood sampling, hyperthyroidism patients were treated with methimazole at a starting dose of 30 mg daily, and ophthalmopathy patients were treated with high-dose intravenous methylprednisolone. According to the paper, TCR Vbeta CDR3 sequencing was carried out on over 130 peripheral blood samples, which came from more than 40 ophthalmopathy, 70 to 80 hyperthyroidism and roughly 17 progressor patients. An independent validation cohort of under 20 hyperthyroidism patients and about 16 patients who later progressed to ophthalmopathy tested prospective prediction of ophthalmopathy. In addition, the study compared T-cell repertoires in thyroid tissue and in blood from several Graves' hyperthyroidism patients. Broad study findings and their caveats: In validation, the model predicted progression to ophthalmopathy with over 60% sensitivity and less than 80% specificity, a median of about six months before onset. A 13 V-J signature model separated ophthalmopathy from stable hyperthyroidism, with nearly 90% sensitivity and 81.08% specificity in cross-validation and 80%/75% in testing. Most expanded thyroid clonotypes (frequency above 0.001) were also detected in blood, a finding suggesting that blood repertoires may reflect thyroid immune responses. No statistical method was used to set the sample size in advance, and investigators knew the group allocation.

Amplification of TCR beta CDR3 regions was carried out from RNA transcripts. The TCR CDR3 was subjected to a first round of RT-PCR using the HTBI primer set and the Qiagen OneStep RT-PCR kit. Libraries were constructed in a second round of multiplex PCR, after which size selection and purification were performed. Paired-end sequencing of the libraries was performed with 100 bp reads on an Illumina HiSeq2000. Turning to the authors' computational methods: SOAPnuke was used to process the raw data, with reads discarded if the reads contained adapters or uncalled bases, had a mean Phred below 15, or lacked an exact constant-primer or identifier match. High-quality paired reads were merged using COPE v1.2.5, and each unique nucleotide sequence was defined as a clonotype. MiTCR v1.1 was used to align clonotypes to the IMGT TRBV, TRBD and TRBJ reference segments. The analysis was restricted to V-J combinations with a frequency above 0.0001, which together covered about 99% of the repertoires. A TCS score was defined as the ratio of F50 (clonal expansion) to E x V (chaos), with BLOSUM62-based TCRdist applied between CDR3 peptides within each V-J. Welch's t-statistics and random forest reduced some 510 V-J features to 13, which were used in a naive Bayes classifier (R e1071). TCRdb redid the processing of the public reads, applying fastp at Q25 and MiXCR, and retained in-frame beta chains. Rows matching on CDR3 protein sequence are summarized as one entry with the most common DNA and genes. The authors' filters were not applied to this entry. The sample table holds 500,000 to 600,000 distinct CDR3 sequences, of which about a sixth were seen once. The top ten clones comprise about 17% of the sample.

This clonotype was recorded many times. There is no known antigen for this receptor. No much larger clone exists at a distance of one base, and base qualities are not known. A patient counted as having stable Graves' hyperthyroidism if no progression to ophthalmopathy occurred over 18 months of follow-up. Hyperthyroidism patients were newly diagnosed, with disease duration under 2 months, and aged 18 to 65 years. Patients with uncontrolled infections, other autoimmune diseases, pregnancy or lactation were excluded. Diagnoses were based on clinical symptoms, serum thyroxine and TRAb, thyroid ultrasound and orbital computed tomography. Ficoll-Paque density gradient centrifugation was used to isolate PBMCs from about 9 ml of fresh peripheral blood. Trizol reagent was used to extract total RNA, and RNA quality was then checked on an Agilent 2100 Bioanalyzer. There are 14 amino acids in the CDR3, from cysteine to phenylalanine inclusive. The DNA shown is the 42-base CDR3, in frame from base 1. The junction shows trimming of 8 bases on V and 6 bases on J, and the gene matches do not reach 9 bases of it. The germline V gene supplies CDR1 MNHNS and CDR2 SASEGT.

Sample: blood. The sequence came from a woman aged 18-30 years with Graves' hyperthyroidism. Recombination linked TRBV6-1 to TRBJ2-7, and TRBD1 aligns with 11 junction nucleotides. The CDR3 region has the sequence CASLPDRGLGEQYF. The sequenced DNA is TGTGCCAGCCTCCCGGACAGGGGGCTTGGCGAGCAGTACTTC.